This T cell receptor beta chain was obtained from a study of blood T cell repertoires in COVID-19. Overall study: Acute and convalescent COVID-19 specimens originated in the United States, Italy and Spain.

This clone occurred a few times. Its ends do not fully match the called genes, so a read error is possible. Generated by immunoSEQ multiplex PCR, the TCRdb table keeps only in-frame clones and is missing some. The sample lists 120,000 to 150,000 clones, just under 90% occurring once. Per germline, CDR1 SEHNR and CDR2 FQNEAQ (reference sequence). The CDR3 consists of 9 residues. The sample consisted of peripheral blood. The sequence was obtained from a woman aged 45-65 years with active or convalescent COVID-19. This chain links TRBV7-9 with TRBJ1-1, with unresolved D. The CDR3 region is CLCGAEAFF. The CDR3, as DNA: TGCCTCTGCGGCGCTGAAGCTTTCTTT.